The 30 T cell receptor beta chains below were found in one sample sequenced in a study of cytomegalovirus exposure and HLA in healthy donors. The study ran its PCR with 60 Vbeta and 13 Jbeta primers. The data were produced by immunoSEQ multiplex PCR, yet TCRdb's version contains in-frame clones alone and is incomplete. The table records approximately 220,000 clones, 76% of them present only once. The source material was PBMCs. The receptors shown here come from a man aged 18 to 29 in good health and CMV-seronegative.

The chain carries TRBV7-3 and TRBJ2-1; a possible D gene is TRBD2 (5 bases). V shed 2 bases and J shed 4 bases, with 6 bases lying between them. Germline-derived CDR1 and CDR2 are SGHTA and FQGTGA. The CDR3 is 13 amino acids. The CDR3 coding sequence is TGTGCCAGCAGCTTAGGGGAGTACAATGAGCAGTTCTTC. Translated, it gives CASSLGEYNEQFF.

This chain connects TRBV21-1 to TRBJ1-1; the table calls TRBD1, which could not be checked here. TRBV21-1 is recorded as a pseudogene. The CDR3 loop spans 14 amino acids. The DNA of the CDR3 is TGTGCCAGCAGCCCCCTGGCCGTGAACACTGAAGCTTTCTTT. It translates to CASSPLAVNTEAFF.

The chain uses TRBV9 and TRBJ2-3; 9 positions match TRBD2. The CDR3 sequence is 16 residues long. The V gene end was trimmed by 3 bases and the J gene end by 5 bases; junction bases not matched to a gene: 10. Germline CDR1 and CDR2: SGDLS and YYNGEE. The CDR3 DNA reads TGTGCCAGCAGCGGTGTAGCGGGAGTCCGGGGAGATACGCAGTATTTT. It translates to CASSGVAGVRGDTQYF.

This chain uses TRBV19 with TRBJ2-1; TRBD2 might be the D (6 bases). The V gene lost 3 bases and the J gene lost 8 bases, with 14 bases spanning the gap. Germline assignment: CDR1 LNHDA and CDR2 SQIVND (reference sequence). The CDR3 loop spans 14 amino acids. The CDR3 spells CASSIGAASDEQFF. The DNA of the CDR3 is TGTGCCAGTAGTATTGGTGCGGCTAGCGATGAGCAGTTCTTC.

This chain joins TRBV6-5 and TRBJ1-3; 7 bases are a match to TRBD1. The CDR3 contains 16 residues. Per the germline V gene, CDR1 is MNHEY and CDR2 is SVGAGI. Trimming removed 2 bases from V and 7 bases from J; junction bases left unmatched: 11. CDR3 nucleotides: TGTGCCAGCAGTTACCACCGGGACAGTCCGAGGAACACCATATATTTT. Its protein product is CASSYHRDSPRNTIYF.

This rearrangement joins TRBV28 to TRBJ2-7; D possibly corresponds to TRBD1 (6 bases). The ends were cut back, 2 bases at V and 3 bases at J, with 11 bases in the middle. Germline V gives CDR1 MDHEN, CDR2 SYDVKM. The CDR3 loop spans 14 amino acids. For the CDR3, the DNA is TGTGCCAGCAGTTTAGCACAGGGTTTCTACGAGCAGTACTTC. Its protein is CASSLAQGFYEQYF.

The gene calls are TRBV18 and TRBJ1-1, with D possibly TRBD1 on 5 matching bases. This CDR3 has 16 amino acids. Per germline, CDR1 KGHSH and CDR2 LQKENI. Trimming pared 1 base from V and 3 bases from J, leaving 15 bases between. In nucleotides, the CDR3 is TGTGCCAGCTCACCACGGGGGAGGGCCTTGGACACTGAAGCTTTCTTT. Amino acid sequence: CASSPRGRALDTEAFF.

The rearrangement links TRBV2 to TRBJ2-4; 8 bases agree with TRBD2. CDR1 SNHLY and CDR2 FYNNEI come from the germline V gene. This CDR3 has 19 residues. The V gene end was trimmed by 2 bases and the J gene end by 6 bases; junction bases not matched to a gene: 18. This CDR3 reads CASSERRLNGGGGRNIQYF. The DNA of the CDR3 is TGTGCCAGCAGTGAAAGAAGACTTAACGGGGGGGGCGGGAGAAACATTCAGTACTTC.

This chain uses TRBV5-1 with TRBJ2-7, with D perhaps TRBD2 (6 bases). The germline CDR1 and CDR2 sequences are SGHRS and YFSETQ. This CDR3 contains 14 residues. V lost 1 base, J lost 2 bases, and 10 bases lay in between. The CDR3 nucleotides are TGCGCCAGCAGCTTGTCCGCGGGACCCTACGAGCAGTACTTC. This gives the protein CASSLSAGPYEQYF.

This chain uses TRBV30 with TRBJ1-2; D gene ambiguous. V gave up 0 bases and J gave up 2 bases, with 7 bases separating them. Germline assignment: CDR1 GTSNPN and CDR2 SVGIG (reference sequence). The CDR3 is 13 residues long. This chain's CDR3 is CAWSVGRNYGYTF. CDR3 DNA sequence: TGTGCCTGGAGTGTCGGGAGGAACTATGGCTACACCTTC.

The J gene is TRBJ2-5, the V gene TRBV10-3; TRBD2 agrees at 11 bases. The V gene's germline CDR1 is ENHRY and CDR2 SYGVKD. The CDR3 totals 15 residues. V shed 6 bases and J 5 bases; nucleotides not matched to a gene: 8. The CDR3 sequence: CAIRDIAGGPETQYF. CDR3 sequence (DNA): TGTGCCATCAGAGACATAGCGGGAGGGCCGGAGACCCAGTACTTC.

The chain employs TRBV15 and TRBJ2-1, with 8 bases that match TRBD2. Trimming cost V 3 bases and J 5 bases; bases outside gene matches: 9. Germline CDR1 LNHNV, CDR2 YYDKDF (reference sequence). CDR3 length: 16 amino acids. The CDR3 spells CATSRQPGLGNNEQFF. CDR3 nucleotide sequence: TGTGCCACCAGCAGGCAACCGGGACTAGGAAACAATGAGCAGTTCTTC.

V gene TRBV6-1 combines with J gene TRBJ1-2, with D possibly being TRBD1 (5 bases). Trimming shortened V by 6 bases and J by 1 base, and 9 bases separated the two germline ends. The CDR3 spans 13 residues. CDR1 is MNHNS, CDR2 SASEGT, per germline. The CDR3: CASSSRDNYGYTF. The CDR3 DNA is TGTGCCAGCAGCTCCAGGGATAACTATGGCTACACCTTC.

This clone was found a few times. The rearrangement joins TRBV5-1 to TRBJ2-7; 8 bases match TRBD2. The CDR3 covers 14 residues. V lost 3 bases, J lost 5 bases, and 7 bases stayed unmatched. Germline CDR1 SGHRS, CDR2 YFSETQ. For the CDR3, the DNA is TGCGCCAGCAGCTCAGCCGGGACTAGGAACGAGCAGTACTTC. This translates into CASSSAGTRNEQYF.

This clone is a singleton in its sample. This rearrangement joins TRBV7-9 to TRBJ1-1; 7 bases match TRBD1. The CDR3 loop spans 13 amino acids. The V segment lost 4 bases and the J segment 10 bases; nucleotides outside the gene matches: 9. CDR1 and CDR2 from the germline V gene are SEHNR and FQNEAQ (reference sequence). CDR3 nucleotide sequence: TGTGCCAGCAGCTCCCGGACAGGCCCTACAGCTTTCTTT. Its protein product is CASSSRTGPTAFF.

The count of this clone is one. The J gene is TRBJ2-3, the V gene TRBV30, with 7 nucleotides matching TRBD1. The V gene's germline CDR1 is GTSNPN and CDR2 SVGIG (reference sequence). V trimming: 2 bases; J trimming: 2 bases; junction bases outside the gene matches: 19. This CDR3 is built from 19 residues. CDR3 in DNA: TGTGCCTGGAGTACTCCTTACAGGGGCGGTATCGTCTACACAGATACGCAGTATTTT. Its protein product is CAWSTPYRGGIVYTDTQYF.

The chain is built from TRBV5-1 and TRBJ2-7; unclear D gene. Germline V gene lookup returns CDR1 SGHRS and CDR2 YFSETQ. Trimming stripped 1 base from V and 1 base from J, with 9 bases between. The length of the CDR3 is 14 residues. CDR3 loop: CASSLRGRSYEQYF. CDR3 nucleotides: TGCGCCAGCAGCTTGAGAGGCCGTTCCTACGAGCAGTACTTC.

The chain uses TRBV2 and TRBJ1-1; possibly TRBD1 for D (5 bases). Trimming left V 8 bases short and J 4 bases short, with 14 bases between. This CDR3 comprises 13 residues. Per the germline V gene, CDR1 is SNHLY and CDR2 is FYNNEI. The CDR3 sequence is CASGPGVVTEAFF. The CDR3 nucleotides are TGTGCCAGCGGTCCGGGGGTAGTCACTGAAGCTTTCTTT.

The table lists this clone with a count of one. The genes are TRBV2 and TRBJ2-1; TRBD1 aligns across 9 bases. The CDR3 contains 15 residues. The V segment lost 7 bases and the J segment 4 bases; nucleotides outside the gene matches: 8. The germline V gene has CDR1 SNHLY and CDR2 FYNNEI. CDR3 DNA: TGTGCCAGCAAAAAAAACAGGGGGCGGTACAATGAGCAGTTCTTC. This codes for CASKKNRGRYNEQFF.

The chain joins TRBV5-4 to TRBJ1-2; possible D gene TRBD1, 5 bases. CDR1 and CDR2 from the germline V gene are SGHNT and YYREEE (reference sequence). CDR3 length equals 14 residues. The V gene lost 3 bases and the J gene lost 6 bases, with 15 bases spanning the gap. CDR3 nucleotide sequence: TGTGCCAGCAGCTCCGGCGGGGCAACCCATGGCTACACCTTC. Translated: CASSSGGATHGYTF.

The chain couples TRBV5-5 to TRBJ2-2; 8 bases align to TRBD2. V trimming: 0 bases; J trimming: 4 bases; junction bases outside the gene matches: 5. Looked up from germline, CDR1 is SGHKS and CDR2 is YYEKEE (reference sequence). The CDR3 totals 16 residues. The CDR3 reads CASSLAGGLGTGELFF. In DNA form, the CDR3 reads TGTGCCAGCAGCTTGGCGGGAGGGCTCGGCACCGGGGAGCTGTTTTTT.

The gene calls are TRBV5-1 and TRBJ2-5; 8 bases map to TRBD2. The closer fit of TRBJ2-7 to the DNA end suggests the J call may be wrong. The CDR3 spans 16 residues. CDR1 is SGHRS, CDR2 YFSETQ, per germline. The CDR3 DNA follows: TGCGCCAGCAGCTTGGCCCCAGCGGGAGATCCCTACGAGCAGTACTTC. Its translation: CASSLAPAGDPYEQYF.

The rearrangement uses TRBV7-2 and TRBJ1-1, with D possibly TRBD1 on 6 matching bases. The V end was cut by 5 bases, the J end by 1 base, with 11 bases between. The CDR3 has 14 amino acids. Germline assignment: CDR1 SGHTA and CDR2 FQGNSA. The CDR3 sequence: CASSPLTGNTEAFF. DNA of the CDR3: TGTGCCAGCAGCCCTTTGACAGGGAACACTGAAGCTTTCTTT. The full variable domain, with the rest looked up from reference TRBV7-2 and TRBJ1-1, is GAGVSQSPSNKVTEKGKDVELRCDPISGHTALYWYRQSLGQGLEFLIYFQGNSAPDKSGLPSDRFSAERTGGSVSTLTIQRTQQEDSAVYLCASSPLTGNTEAFFGQGTRLTVV.

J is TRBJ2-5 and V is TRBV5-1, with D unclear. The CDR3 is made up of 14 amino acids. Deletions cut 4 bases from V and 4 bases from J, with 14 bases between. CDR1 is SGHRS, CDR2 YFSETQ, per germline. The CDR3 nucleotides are TGCGCCAGCAGCCCCGGTCAGGTAGGAGAGACCCAGTACTTC. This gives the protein CASSPGQVGETQYF.

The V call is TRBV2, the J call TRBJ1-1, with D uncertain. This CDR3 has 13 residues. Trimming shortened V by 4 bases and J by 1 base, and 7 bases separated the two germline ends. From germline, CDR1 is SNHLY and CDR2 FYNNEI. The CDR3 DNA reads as TGTGCCAGCAGTGTAACAAGGAACACTGAAGCTTTCTTT. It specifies CASSVTRNTEAFF.

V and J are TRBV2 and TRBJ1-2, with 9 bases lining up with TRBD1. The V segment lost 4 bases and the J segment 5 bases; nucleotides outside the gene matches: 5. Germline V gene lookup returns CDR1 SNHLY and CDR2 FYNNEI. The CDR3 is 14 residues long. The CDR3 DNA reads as TGTGCCAGCAGTGGGGGACAGGGCGTTTATGGCTACACCTTC. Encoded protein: CASSGGQGVYGYTF. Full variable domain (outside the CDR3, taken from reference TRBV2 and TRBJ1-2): EPEVTQTPSHQVTQMGQEVILRCVPISNHLYFYWYRQILGQKVEFLVSFYNNEISEKSEIFDDQFSVERPDGSNFTLKIRSTKLEDSAMYFCASSGGQGVYGYTFGSGTRLTVV.

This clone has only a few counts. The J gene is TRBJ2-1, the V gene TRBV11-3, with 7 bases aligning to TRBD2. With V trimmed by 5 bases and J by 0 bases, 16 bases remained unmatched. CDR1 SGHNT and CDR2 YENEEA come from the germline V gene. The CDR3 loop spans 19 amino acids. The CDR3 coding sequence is TGTGCCAGCAGCCAAACCCCGTCTCTAGCGGAAAGCTCCTACAATGAGCAGTTCTTC. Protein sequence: CASSQTPSLAESSYNEQFF.

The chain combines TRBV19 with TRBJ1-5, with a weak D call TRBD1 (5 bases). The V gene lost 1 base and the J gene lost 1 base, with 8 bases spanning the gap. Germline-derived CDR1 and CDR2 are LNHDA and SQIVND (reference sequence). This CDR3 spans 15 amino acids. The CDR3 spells CASSIGGLSNQPQHF. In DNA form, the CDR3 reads TGTGCCAGTAGTATAGGGGGCTTAAGCAATCAGCCCCAGCATTTT.

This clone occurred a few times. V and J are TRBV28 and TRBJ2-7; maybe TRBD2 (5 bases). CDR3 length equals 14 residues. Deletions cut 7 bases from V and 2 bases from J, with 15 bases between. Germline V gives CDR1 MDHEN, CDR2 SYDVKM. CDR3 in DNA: TGTGCCAGCACTCCCACAGCCGGGACCTACGAGCAGTACTTC. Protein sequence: CASTPTAGTYEQYF.

The CDR3 is CASSVGGLADLTEQFF. CDR3 nucleotide sequence: TGTGCCAGCAGCGTGGGGGGACTAGCGGACCTCACCGAGCAGTTCTTC. The chain employs TRBV9 and TRBJ2-1; 11 bases map to TRBD2. V was pared by 2 bases and J by 10 bases, with 11 bases of the junction left unmatched. This CDR3 contains 16 residues. Germline lookup yields CDR1 SGDLS and CDR2 YYNGEE.